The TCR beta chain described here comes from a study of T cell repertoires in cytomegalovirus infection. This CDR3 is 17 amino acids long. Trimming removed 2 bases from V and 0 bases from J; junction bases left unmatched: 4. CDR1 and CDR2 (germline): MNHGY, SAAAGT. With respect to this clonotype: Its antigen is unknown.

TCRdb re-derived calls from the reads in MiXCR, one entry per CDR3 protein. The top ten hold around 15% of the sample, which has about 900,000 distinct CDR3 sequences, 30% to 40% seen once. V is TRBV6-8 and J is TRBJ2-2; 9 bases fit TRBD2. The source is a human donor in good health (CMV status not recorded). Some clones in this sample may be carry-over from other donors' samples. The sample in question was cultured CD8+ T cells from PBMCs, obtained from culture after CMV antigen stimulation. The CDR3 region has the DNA TGTGCCAGCAGTTACAGGGCGGGGGGGCCGAACACCGGGGAGCTGTTTTTT. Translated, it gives CASSYRAGGPNTGELFF.